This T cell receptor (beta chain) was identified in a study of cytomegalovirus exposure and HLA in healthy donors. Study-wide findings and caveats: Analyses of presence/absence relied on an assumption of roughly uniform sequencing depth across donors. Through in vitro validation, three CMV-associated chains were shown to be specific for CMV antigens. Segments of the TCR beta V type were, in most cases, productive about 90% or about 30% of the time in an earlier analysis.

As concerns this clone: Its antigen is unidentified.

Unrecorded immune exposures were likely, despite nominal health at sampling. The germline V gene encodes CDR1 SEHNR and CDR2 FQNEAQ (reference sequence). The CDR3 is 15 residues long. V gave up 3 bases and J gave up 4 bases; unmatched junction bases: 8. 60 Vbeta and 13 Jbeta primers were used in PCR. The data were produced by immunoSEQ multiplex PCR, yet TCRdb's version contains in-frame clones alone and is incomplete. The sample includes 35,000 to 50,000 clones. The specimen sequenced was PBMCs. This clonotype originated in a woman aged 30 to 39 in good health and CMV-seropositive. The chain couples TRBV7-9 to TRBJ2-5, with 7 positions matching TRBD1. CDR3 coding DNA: TGTGCCAGCAGCTTGACAGGGTCTACGGGAGAGACCCAGTACTTC. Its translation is CASSLTGSTGETQYF.